The TCR beta chain described here comes from a study of response to subunit inactivated influenza vaccine. General study results and limits: Authors suggested seasonal influenza vaccinations each recruit few new T cells.

The length of the CDR3 is 12 residues. Germline CDR1 and CDR2: DFQATT and SNEGSKA (reference sequence). Trimming took 6 bases from V and 6 from J, leaving 12 bases between them. About this clonotype: Its antigen is unknown.

TCRdb called the RT-PCR reads again in MiXCR, with one record for every CDR3 protein. This table holds some 800,000 distinct CDR3 sequences, approximately 21% found once. The material was PBMCs from blood, obtained more than 4 days after vaccination. The chain couples TRBV20-1 to TRBJ1-5, with a tentative D call TRBD1 (5 bases). The sequence came from a middle-aged man who received an inactivated influenza vaccine. CDR3: CSAKQGGQPQHF. CDR3 sequence (DNA): TGCAGTGCGAAGCAGGGAGGTCAGCCCCAGCATTTT.